Sequencing of this T cell receptor (beta chain) was carried out in a study of blood T cell repertoires in COVID-19. Study in general: The samples span acute and convalescent COVID-19 from the United States, Italy and Spain.

Enrolment of Seattle patients took place during active infection, and they were followed longitudinally. Original methodology: How many nucleated cells were present was estimated from reference gene primer amplification. TCRdb's copy holds only in-frame clones and misses some; the assay was immunoSEQ multiplex PCR. Clonal size and the V and J genes are those of that table, whereas D and trimming came from the DNA. The repertoire holds about 200,000 clones, with approximately 80% as singletons. CDR1 is MNHEY and CDR2 is SVGAGI in the germline V gene. The CDR3 is 15 residues long. The V and J ends lost 2 bases and 9 bases respectively, with 14 bases between them.

This TCR was recovered from a woman of 80 years or more with COVID-19, enrolled during active disease. This rearrangement joins TRBV6-5 to TRBJ1-6; TRBD1 might be the D (5 bases). Material for sequencing was peripheral blood. The chain's CDR3 is CASSYDRTWGSPLHF. CDR3 sequence (DNA): TGTGCCAGCAGTTACGACCGGACATGGGGTTCACCCCTCCACTTT.